The 24 T cell receptor beta chains listed next were all sequenced from one sample in a study of blood T cell repertoires in COVID-19. The protocol was immunoSEQ multiplex PCR, while the TCRdb copy is restricted to in-frame clones and leaves out a portion. The top ten clones hold approximately 5.4% of a sample with approximately 230,000 clones, approximately 82% of them seen once. The sequenced material came from peripheral blood. These receptors were collected from a man aged 80 or over with acute or convalescent COVID-19.

With regard to this clone: The sample carries other DNA sequences with the same CDR3. The chain links TRBV28 to TRBJ1-5, with TRBD1 matching over 9 bases. CDR3 size: 14 residues. From germline, CDR1 is MDHEN and CDR2 SYDVKM. V gave up 6 bases and J gave up 3 bases; unmatched junction bases: 3. In DNA, the CDR3 is TGTGCCAGCAGGGGACAGGGCAACAATCAGCCCCAGCATTTT. Translation gives CASRGQGNNQPQHF.

Only one count was recorded for this clone. V and J are TRBV2 and TRBJ1-6; 12 bases agree with TRBD1. Per germline, CDR1 SNHLY and CDR2 FYNNEI. V gave up 6 bases and J gave up 7 bases; unmatched junction bases: 4. The CDR3 extends over 15 amino acids. For the CDR3, the DNA is TGTGCCAGCAGGTGGGGACAGGGGGCGAATTCACCCCTCCACTTT. Its protein is CASRWGQGANSPLHF.

The gene calls are TRBV7-6 and TRBJ2-1, with TRBD2 identical over 7 bases. V was clipped by 0 bases and J by 6 bases; unmatched bases: 8. Germline V gives CDR1 SGHVS, CDR2 FNYEAQ. CDR3 length: 16 residues. The chain's CDR3 is CASSLAPRGVRNEQFF. In nucleotides, the CDR3 is TGTGCCAGCAGCTTAGCTCCTCGGGGGGTTCGCAATGAGCAGTTCTTC. Full variable domain (remainder filled in from reference TRBV7-6 and TRBJ2-1): GAGVSQSPRYKVTKRGQDVALRCDPISGHVSLYWYRQALGQGPEFLTYFNYEAQQDKSGLPNDRFSAERPEGSISTLTIQRTEQRDSAMYRCASSLAPRGVRNEQFFGPGTRLTVL.

This clone was recorded only once. This chain joins TRBV5-5 and TRBJ1-1; TRBD1 is a possible D gene (6 bases). Germline V gene data show CDR1 as SGHKS and CDR2 as YYEKEE (reference sequence). This CDR3 region has 13 residues. Between the trimmed V and J ends, which lost 1 base and 6 bases, there was a span of 10 bases. CDR3 nucleotides: TGTGCCAGCAGCTTGTCAGGGGCCGCTGAAGCTTTCTTT. Protein: CASSLSGAAEAFF. Using reference TRBV5-5 and TRBJ1-1 for the parts outside the CDR3, the full variable domain is DAGVTQSPTHLIKTRGQQVTLRCSPISGHKSVSWYQQVLGQGPQFIFQYYEKEERGRGNFPDRFSARQFPNYSSELNVNALLLGDSALYLCASSLSGAAEAFFGQGTRLTVV.

V gene TRBV5-5 combines with J gene TRBJ2-5; TRBD2 matches 10 bases. J was trimmed by 5 bases and V by 2 bases; bases with no gene match: 9. CDR3 length: 16 amino acids. The germline CDR1 and CDR2 sequences are SGHKS and YYEKEE (reference sequence). CDR3 nucleotides: TGTGCCAGCAGCTTCGTCTCAGCGGGAGGGGTGGAGACCCAGTACTTC. It codes for CASSFVSAGGVETQYF.

The chain employs TRBV18 and TRBJ2-3; weak D call: TRBD1 (6 bases). V lost 3 bases and J lost 1, with 8 bases in between. CDR1 is KGHSH, CDR2 LQKENI, per germline. The CDR3 length is 14 residues. The CDR3 DNA is TGTGCCAGCTCACCGGACAGCCGCACAGATACGCAGTATTTT. It encodes CASSPDSRTDTQYF.

This clone was picked up one time. Possible read error: a much larger clone is one base away. Other DNA sequences of this sample code for an identical CDR3. The V call is TRBV7-2, the J call TRBJ1-1; D ambiguous. The CDR3 loop spans 14 amino acids. Germline V CDR1 and CDR2: SGHTA, FQGNSA. The ends were cut back, 1 base at V and 1 base at J, with 7 bases in the middle. CDR3 sequence reads: CASSLGGGNTEAFF. CDR3 in DNA: TGTGCCAGCAGCTTAGGAGGCGGGAACACTGAAGCTTTCTTT.

The V and J genes are TRBV10-2 and TRBJ2-2; 8 positions agree with TRBD2. This CDR3 spans 15 amino acids. CDR1 WSHSY and CDR2 SAAADI come from the germline V gene. The V segment lost 8 bases and the J segment 1 base; nucleotides outside the gene matches: 6. In DNA form, the CDR3 reads TGCGCCAGCCTACGAGCGGGGGTGAACACCGGGGAGCTGTTTTTT. This encodes CASLRAGVNTGELFF.

This chain links TRBV10-3 with TRBJ2-7; possibly TRBD1 for D (5 bases). The length of the CDR3 is 15 residues. Germline assignment: CDR1 ENHRY and CDR2 SYGVKD. V lost 3 bases, J lost 7 bases, and 19 bases lay in between. The CDR3 region has the DNA TGTGCCATCAGTGAAAAGGGGTCTGCGATAGAGGAGCAGTACTTC. Protein: CAISEKGSAIEEQYF.

The chain links TRBV12-3 or TRBV12-4 to TRBJ1-1; D gene unclear. The ends were cut back, 6 bases at V and 7 bases at J, with 12 bases in the middle. The CDR3 is 12 residues long. The DNA for the CDR3 is TGTGCCAGCAGACTACCCCCCGGTGAAGCTTTCTTT. Translated, it gives CASRLPPGEAFF.

In regard to this clone: Other nucleotide sequences from this sample produce the same CDR3. V usage is TRBV7-2 and J usage is TRBJ2-7, with D unresolved. Germline V gene sequence: CDR1 SGHTA, CDR2 FQGNSA. V lost 1 base to trimming and J lost 3 bases, with 4 bases between them. The CDR3 covers 12 residues. Here the CDR3 reads CASSLVLYEQYF. Written as DNA, the CDR3 is TGTGCCAGCAGCTTAGTTCTCTACGAGCAGTACTTC.

By proportion, this clone is medium-sized (0.01 to 0.1%). The chain is built from TRBV2 and TRBJ2-1; D might be TRBD1 (6 bases). V lost 6 bases to trimming and J lost 4 bases, with 13 bases between them. The CDR3 runs 14 residues. Germline V lookup: CDR1 SNHLY, CDR2 FYNNEI. CDR3 sequence reads: CASSSGVGYNEQFF. CDR3 DNA sequence: TGTGCCAGCAGCTCAGGGGTAGGGTACAATGAGCAGTTCTTC.

The V and J genes are TRBV3-1 (or the pseudogene TRBV3-2) and TRBJ2-5, with a tentative D call TRBD2 (6 bases). Germline V CDR1 and CDR2: LGHDT, YNNKEL (reference sequence). With 4 bases removed from V and 4 bases from J, the gap between germline ends came to 16 bases. The CDR3 loop spans 15 amino acids. The CDR3 region is CASSRNGMGGETQYF. CDR3 in DNA: TGTGCCAGCAGCCGAAACGGAATGGGGGGAGAGACCCAGTACTTC.

The chain has TRBV28 and TRBJ1-2; D is uncertain. The germline CDR1 and CDR2 sequences are MDHEN and SYDVKM. The CDR3 is made up of 15 amino acids. Trimming shortened V by 6 bases and J by 6 bases, and 20 bases separated the two germline ends. This CDR3 reads CASRPQWQKFNGYTF. The CDR3 region has the DNA TGTGCCAGCAGGCCCCAGTGGCAGAAATTTAATGGCTACACCTTC.

This rearrangement joins TRBV5-1 to TRBJ1-2; 7 bases are shared with TRBD1. Germline V gene lookup returns CDR1 SGHRS and CDR2 YFSETQ. Trimming at V came to 2 bases and at J to 2 bases, leaving 3 bases not matched to a gene. The CDR3 has 14 amino acids. In DNA, the CDR3 is TGCGCCAGCAGCTTTCAGACAGGGAACTATGGCTACACCTTC. It is translated as CASSFQTGNYGYTF.

This clone was seen only a few times. J is TRBJ1-1 and V is TRBV5-1; tentative D call: TRBD1 (5 bases). The V gene lost 5 bases and the J gene lost 0 bases, with 11 bases spanning the gap. The germline CDR1 and CDR2 sequences are SGHRS and YFSETQ. The CDR3 runs 14 residues. The CDR3 DNA reads TGCGCCAGCAGAAGGGGCGCGGTGAACACTGAAGCTTTCTTT. Protein: CASRRGAVNTEAFF. Using reference TRBV5-1 and TRBJ1-1 for the parts outside the CDR3, the full variable domain is KAGVTQTPRYLIKTRGQQVTLSCSPISGHRSVSWYQQTPGQGLQFLFEYFSETQRNKGNFPGRFSGRQFSNSRSEMNVSTLELGDSALYLCASRRGAVNTEAFFGQGTRLTVV.

V is TRBV6-1 and J is TRBJ2-2; D may be TRBD1 (5 bases). This CDR3 has 18 amino acids. The V gene lost 0 bases and the J gene lost 4 bases, with 18 bases spanning the gap. Germline CDR1 MNHNS, CDR2 SASEGT. CDR3 region: CASSEAEVRQGFTGELFF. DNA of the CDR3: TGTGCCAGCAGTGAAGCCGAGGTTAGGCAGGGCTTCACCGGGGAGCTGTTTTTT.

The gene calls are TRBV7-9 and TRBJ2-5; possible D gene TRBD1, 6 bases. The CDR3 is 14 amino acids. Germline V gene sequence: CDR1 SEHNR, CDR2 FQNEAQ (reference sequence). Trimming stripped 1 base from V and 5 bases from J, with 11 bases between. CDR3 sequence reads: CASSLGGGWETQYF. For the CDR3, the DNA is TGTGCCAGCAGCTTAGGAGGGGGTTGGGAGACCCAGTACTTC.

The rearrangement joins TRBV30 to TRBJ2-4, with 7 positions matching TRBD1. Germline loops: CDR1 GTSNPN, CDR2 SVGIG (reference sequence). CDR3 length: 16 residues. V gave up 3 bases and J gave up 0 bases; unmatched junction bases: 8. The CDR3 region is CAWRPRDRVAKNIQYF. In DNA, the CDR3 is TGTGCCTGGAGGCCTAGGGACAGAGTAGCCAAAAACATTCAGTACTTC.

This sequence joins TRBV6-6 and TRBJ1-2; 9 bases line up with TRBD1. Germline trimming cut 6 bases from V and 5 bases from J; bases unmatched to any gene: 4. Germline CDR1 MNHNY, CDR2 SVGAGI (reference sequence). The CDR3 totals 13 residues. The CDR3 DNA sequence: TGTGCCAGCAGCCAAGGACAGGGGTATGGCTACACCTTC. It translates to CASSQGQGYGYTF.

The chain is built from TRBV2 and TRBJ1-5; D unresolved. Germline CDR1 reads SNHLY; CDR2 reads FYNNEI. The V gene lost 4 bases and the J gene lost 3 bases, with 13 bases spanning the gap. The CDR3 totals 15 residues. CDR3 sequence: CASSGTNTFNQPQHF. The CDR3 DNA is TGTGCCAGCAGTGGGACTAACACCTTCAATCAGCCCCAGCATTTT.

The chain carries TRBV6-1 and TRBJ1-2; D not resolved. Trimming stripped 2 bases from V and 4 bases from J, with 14 bases between. The V gene's germline CDR1 is MNHNS and CDR2 SASEGT. The CDR3 totals 15 residues. The CDR3 spells CASSEIRGVGYGYTF. In DNA, the CDR3 is TGTGCCAGCAGTGAAATACGGGGAGTGGGCTATGGCTACACCTTC.

V gene TRBV19 combines with J gene TRBJ1-5, with 9 bases aligning to TRBD1. V shed 0 bases and J 6 bases; nucleotides not matched to a gene: 0. The CDR3 consists of 14 residues. Germline V gene lookup returns CDR1 LNHDA and CDR2 SQIVND (reference sequence). CDR3 nucleotide sequence: TGTGCCAGTAGTATAGAGACAGGGGGTCAGCCCCAGCATTTT. This codes for CASSIETGGQPQHF.

This chain links TRBV13 with TRBJ2-2; 12 nucleotides align to TRBD2. Unmatched junction bases numbered 8, after V lost 2 bases and J lost 7 bases. Germline V gene lookup returns CDR1 PRHDT and CDR2 FYEKMQ (reference sequence). This CDR3 is 17 amino acids long. This CDR3 is CASSLLRLAGGVGELFF. Written as DNA, the CDR3 is TGTGCCAGCAGCTTATTACGGCTAGCGGGAGGGGTCGGGGAGCTGTTTTTT.